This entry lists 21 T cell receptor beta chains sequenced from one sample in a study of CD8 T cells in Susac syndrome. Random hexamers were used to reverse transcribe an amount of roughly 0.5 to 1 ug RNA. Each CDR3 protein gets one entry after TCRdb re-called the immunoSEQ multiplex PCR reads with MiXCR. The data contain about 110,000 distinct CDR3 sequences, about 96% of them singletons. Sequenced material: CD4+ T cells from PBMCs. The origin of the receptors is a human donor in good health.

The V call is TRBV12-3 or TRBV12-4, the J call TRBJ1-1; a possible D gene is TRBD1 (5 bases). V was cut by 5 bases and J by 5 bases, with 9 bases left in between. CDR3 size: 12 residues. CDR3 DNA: TGTGCCAGCAGTCGGGGGAGGACTGAAGCTTTCTTT. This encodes CASSRGRTEAFF.

DNA for the CDR3: TGCAGCGCACAGGTCCCGGGGGAGTCCTATAATTCACCCCTCCACTTT. Its translation is CSAQVPGESYNSPLHF. The chain carries TRBV29-1 and TRBJ1-6, with a possible D match to TRBD1 (5 bases). Germline lookup yields CDR1 SQVTM and CDR2 ANQGSEA. The length of the CDR3 is 16 residues. Trimming removed 7 bases at V and 1 base at J, with 17 bases between.

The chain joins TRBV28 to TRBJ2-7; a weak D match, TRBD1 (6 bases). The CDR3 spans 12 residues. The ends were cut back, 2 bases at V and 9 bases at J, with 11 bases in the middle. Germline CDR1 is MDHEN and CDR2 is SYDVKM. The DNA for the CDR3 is TGTGCCAGCAGTTTAACGCAAGGGGGGCAGTACTTC. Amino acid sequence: CASSLTQGGQYF. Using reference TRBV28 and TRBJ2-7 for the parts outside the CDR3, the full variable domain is DVKVTQSSRYLVKRTGEKVFLECVQDMDHENMFWYRQDPGLGLRLIYFSYDVKMKEKGDIPEGYSVSREKKERFSLILESASTNQTSMYLCASSLTQGGQYFGPGTRLTVT.

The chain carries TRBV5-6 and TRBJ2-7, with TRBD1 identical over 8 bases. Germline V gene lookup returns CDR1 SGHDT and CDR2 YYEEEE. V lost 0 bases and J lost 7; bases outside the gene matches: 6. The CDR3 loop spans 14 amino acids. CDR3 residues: CASSLGTGTGEQYF. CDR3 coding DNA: TGTGCCAGCAGCTTGGGGACCGGGACAGGAGAGCAGTACTTC.

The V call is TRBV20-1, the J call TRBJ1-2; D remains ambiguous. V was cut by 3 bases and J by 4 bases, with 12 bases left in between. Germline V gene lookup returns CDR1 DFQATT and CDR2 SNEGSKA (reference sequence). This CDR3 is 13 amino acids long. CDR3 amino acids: CSARREVGYGYTF. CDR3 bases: TGCAGTGCTAGGAGGGAAGTGGGCTATGGCTACACCTTC.

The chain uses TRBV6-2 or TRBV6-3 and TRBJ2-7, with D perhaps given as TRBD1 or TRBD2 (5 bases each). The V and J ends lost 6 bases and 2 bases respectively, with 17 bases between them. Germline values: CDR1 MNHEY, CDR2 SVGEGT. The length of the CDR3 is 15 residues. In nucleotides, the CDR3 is TGTGCCAGCAGAGAACGGGGCCCGGTGACCTACGAGCAGTACTTC. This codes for CASRERGPVTYEQYF.

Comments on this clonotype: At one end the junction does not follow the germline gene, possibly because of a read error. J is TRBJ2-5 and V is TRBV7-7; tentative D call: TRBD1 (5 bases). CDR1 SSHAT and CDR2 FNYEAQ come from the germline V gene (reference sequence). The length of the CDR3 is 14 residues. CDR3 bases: TGTGCTAGCAGCCCCTCAGGGTTACGAGAGACCCAGTACTTC. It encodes CASSPSGLRETQYF.

The CDR3 DNA is TGTGCCAGCAGCTCCCGGGGATCAGAAGCTTTCTTT. Residues: CASSSRGSEAFF. The genes are TRBV7-6 and TRBJ1-1; D remains ambiguous. The CDR3 contains 12 residues. Trimming left V 4 bases short and J 8 bases short, with 11 bases between. Germline V gene sequence: CDR1 SGHVS, CDR2 FNYEAQ.

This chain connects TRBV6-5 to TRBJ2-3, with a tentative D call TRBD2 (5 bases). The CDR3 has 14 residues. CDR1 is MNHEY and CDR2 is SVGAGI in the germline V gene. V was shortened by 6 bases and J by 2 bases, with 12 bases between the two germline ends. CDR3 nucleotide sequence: TGTGCCAGCAGCCGTCAGGACTTCACAGATACGCAGTATTTT. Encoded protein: CASSRQDFTDTQYF.

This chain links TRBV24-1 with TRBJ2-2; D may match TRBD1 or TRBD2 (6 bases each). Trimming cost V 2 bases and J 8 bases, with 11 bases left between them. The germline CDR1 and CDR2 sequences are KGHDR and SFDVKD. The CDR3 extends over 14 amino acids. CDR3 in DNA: TGTGCCACCAGTGATTGGAGGGGGACTGGGGAGCTGTTTTTT. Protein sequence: CATSDWRGTGELFF.

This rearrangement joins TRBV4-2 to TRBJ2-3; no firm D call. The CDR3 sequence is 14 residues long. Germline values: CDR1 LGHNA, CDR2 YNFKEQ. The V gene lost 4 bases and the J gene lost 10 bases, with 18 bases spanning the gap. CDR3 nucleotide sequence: TGTGCCAGCAGCCCCGAAGGATCGAAGGCGGCGCAGTATTTT. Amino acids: CASSPEGSKAAQYF.

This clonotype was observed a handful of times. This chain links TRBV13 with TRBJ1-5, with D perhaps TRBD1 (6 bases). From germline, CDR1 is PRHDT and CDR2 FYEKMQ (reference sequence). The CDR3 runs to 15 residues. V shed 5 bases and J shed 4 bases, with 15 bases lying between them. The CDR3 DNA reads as TGTGCCAGCAGCGTAAGCGGGGGGCAGAATCAGCCCCAGCATTTT. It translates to CASSVSGGQNQPQHF.

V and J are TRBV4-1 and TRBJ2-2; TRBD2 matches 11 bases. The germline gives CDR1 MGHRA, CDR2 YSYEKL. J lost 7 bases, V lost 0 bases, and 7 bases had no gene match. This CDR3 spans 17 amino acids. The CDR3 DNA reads TGCGCCAGCAGCCAAGAAGTAGCGGGAGGGCCTCGCGGGGAGCTGTTTTTT. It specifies CASSQEVAGGPRGELFF.

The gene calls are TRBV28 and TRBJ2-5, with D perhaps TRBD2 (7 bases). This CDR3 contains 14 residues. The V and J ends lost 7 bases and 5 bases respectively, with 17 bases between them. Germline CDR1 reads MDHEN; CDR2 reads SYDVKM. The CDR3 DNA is TGTGCCAGCACCTTGGGGGGGCTCGGTGAGACCCAGTACTTC. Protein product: CASTLGGLGETQYF.

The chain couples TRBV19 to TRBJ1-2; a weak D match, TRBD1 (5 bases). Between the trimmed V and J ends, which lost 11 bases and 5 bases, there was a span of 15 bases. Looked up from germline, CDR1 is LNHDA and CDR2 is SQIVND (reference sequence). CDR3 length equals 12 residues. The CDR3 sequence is CAARDGDYGYTF. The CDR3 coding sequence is TGTGCCGCCAGGGACGGGGATTATGGCTACACCTTC.

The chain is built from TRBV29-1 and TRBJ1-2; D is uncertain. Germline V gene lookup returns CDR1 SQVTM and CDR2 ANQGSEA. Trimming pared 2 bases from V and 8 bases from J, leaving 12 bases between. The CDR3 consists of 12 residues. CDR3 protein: CSVENFQKGYTF. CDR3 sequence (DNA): TGCAGCGTTGAAAATTTTCAGAAGGGCTACACCTTC.

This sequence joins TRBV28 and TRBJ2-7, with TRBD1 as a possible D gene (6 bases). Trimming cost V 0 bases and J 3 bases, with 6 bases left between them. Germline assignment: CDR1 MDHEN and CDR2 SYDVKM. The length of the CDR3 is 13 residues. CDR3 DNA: TGTGCCAGCAGTTTATGGGACAGCTACGAGCAGTACTTC. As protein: CASSLWDSYEQYF. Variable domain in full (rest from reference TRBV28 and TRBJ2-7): DVKVTQSSRYLVKRTGEKVFLECVQDMDHENMFWYRQDPGLGLRLIYFSYDVKMKEKGDIPEGYSVSREKKERFSLILESASTNQTSMYLCASSLWDSYEQYFGPGTRLTVT.

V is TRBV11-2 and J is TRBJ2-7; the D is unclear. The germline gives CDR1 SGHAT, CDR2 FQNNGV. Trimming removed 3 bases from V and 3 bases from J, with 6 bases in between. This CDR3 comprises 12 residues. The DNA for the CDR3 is TGTGCCAGCAGCTTTCCCTTCTACGAGCAGTACTTC. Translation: CASSFPFYEQYF.

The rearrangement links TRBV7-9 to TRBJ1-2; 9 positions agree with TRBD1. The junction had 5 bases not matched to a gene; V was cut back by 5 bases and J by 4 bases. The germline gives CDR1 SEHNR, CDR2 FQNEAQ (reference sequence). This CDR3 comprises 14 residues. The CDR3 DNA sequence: TGTGCCAGCAGCCCCCGGGACAGGGTCTATGGCTACACCTTC. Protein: CASSPRDRVYGYTF.

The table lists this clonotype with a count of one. CDR3 in DNA: TGTGCCAGCAGCTTGGCAGCTGCCTACGAGCAGTACTTC. It translates to CASSLAAAYEQYF. The genes are TRBV7-9 and TRBJ2-7; D unclear. The CDR3 contains 13 residues. Germline assignment: CDR1 SEHNR and CDR2 FQNEAQ (reference sequence). V lost 3 bases to trimming and J lost 2 bases, with 8 bases between them.

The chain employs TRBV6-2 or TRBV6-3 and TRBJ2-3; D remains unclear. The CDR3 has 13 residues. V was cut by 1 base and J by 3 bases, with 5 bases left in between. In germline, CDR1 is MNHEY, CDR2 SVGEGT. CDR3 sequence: CASSYFRTDTQYF. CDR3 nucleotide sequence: TGTGCCAGCAGTTACTTTCGGACAGATACGCAGTATTTT.